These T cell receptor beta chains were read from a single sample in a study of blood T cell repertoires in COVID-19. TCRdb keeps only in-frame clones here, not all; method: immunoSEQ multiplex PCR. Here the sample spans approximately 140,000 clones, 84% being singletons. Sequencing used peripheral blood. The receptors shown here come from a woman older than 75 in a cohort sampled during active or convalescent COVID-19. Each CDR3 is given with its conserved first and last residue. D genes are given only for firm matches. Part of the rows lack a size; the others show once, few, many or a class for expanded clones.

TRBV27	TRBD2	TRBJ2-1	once	CASSAPFSGGEDEQFF	TGTGCCAGCAGTGCACCGTTTAGCGGGGGGGAAGATGAGCAGTTCTTC
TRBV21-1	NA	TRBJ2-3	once	CASSKGAQGPTDTQYF	TGTGCCAGCAGCAAAGGGGCACAGGGCCCCACAGATACGCAGTATTTT
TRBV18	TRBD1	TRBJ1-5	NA	CASSFGQGLNQPQHF	TGTGCCAGCTCATTCGGACAGGGTTTAAATCAGCCCCAGCATTTT
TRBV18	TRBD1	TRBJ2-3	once	CASSPMARGRTDTQYF	TGTGCCAGCTCACCAATGGCCAGGGGGCGAACAGATACGCAGTATTTT
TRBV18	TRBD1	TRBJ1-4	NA	CASSPNRGNEKLFF	TGTGCCAGCTCACCGAACAGGGGTAATGAAAAACTGTTTTTT
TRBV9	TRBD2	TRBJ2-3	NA	CASSSPRSGRADTQYF	TGTGCCAGCAGCTCCCCGCGATCGGGGAGGGCAGATACGCAGTATTTT
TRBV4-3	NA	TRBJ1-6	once	CASSQPLRWGPNSPLHF	TGCGCCAGCAGCCAACCCCTAAGGTGGGGCCCTAATTCACCCCTCCACTTT
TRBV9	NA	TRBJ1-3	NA	CASSVGRNSGNTIYF	TGTGCCAGCAGCGTAGGGAGGAACTCTGGAAACACCATATATTTT
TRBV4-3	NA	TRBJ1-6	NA	CASSRTAGRNSPLHF	TGCGCCAGCAGCCGTACGGCAGGGCGAAATTCACCCCTCCACTTT
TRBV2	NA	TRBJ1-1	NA	CASSGMRRANTEAFF	TGTGCCAGCAGTGGGATGAGGCGGGCGAACACTGAAGCTTTCTTT
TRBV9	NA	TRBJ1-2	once	CASTEGQNLNYGYTF	TGTGCCAGCACAGAAGGACAGAACCTTAACTATGGCTACACCTTC
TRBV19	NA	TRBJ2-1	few	CASSSRDSYNEQFF	TGTGCCAGTAGTTCGCGGGACAGCTACAATGAGCAGTTCTTC
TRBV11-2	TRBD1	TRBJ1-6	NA	CASSLRTGSHTNSPLHF	TGTGCCAGCAGCCTTAGGACAGGTTCTCATACTAATTCACCCCTCCACTTT
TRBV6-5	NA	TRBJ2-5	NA	CASSSYRQQETQYF	TGTGCCAGCAGTTCCTACAGACAGCAAGAGACCCAGTACTTC
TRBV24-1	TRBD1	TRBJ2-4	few	CATSDTPQGAGAKNIQYF	TGTGCCACCAGTGATACCCCACAGGGGGCGGGGGCCAAAAACATTCAGTACTTC
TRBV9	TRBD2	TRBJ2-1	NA	CASSAPGTSGNEQFF	TGTGCCAGCAGCGCCCCCGGGACTAGCGGCAATGAGCAGTTCTTC
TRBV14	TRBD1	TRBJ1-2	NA	CASSPQGTPNYGYTF	TGTGCCAGCAGCCCACAGGGGACGCCTAACTATGGCTACACCTTC
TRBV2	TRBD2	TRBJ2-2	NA	CASSVLPSGGAVAGELFF	TGTGCCAGCAGTGTCCTCCCTAGCGGGGGGGCTGTTGCCGGGGAGCTGTTTTTT
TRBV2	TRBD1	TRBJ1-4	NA	CASSPGTGSEKLFF	TGTGCCAGCAGCCCCGGGACAGGGTCTGAAAAACTGTTTTTT
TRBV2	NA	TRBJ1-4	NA	CASNTGLGEKLFF	TGTGCCAGCAATACAGGGTTGGGAGAAAAACTGTTTTTT
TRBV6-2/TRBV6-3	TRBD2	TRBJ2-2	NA	CASSYPSSGGVSTGELFF	TGTGCCAGCAGTTACCCGTCTAGCGGGGGGGTATCCACCGGGGAGCTGTTTTTT
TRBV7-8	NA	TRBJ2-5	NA	CASSPYQETQYF	TGTGCCAGCAGCCCGTACCAAGAGACCCAGTACTTC
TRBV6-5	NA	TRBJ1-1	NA	CASSRLRGTEAFF	TGTGCCAGCAGCCGCCTCAGGGGTACTGAAGCTTTCTTT
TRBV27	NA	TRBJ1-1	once	CASSLFRGTEAFF	TGTGCCAGCAGTTTATTCAGGGGCACTGAAGCTTTCTTT
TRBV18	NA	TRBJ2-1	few	CASSPTGLALSYSYNEQFF	TGTGCCAGCTCACCGACAGGTCTGGCTTTGTCATACTCCTACAATGAGCAGTTCTTC
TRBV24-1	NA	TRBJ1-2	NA	CATSDEFGGGYTF	TGTGCCACCAGTGATGAATTCGGGGGGGGCTACACCTTC
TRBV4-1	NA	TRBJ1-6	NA	CASSQVLVGTPLHF	TGCGCCAGCAGCCAAGTCTTAGTCGGGACACCCCTCCACTTT
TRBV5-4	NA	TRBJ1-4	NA	CASSPDKGFEKLFF	TGTGCCAGCAGCCCGGACAAGGGCTTTGAAAAACTGTTTTTT
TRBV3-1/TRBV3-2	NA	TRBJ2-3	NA	CASSQGGGPLLRDTQYF	TGTGCCAGCAGCCAGGGGGGGGGCCCCTTGCTACGCGATACGCAGTATTTT
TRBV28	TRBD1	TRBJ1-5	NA	CASSLSGGDNQPQHF	TGTGCCAGCAGTTTATCAGGGGGCGATAATCAGCCCCAGCATTTT
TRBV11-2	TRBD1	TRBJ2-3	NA	CASANLQGAWTDTQYF	TGTGCCAGCGCAAACCTGCAGGGGGCTTGGACAGATACGCAGTATTTT
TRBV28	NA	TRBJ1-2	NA	CAITRGGFGYTF	TGTGCCATTACTAGGGGGGGCTTTGGCTACACCTTC
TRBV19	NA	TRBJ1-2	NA	CASSMRAVYGYTF	TGTGCCAGTAGTATGCGGGCAGTCTATGGCTACACCTTC
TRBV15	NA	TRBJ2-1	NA	CATSRETHPPNEQFF	TGTGCCACCAGCAGGGAGACCCATCCGCCCAATGAGCAGTTCTTC
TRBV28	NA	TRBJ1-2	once	CASKEGGVANYGYTF	TGTGCCTCAAAGGAAGGAGGGGTAGCTAACTATGGCTACACCTTC
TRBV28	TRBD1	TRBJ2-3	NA	CASSLEGAGTDTQYF	TGTGCCAGCAGTTTAGAGGGGGCCGGCACAGATACGCAGTATTTT
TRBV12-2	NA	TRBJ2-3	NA	CASRLRDTHISTDTQYF	TGTGCAAGTCGCCTCAGGGACACCCATATCAGCACAGATACGCAGTATTTT
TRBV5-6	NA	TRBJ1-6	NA	CASSFLSSPLHF	TGTGCCAGCAGCTTCTTAAGCTCACCCCTCCACTTT
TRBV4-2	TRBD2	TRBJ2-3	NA	CASSALAGGTDTQYF	TGTGCCAGCAGCGCACTAGCGGGTGGCACAGATACGCAGTATTTT
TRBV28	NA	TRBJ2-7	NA	CASSHYEQYF	TGTGCCAGCAGTCACTACGAGCAGTACTTC
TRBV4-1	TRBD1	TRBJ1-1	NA	CASTGTGAMNTEAFF	TGCGCCAGCACCGGGACAGGAGCTATGAACACTGAAGCTTTCTTT
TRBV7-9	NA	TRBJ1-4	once	CASSLGGREKLFF	TGTGCCAGCAGCTTGGGAGGACGGGAAAAACTGTTTTTT
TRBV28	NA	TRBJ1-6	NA	CASSPPGGPDSPLHF	TGTGCCAGCAGCCCCCCGGGGGGGCCCGATTCACCCCTCCACTTT
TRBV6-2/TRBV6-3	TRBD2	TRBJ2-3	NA	CASSYTGRGGKYF	TGTGCCAGCAGTTACACGGGCCGCGGGGGGAAGTATTTT
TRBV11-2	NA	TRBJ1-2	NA	CASSPRGGTGSIYGYTF	TGTGCCAGCAGCCCTCGGGGGGGCACCGGTTCGATCTATGGCTACACCTTC
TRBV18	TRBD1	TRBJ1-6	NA	CASSPRGLGQGNSPLHF	TGTGCCAGCTCACCGAGGGGGCTTGGACAGGGCAATTCACCCCTCCACTTT
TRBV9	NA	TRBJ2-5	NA	CASSATGMIQETQYF	TGTGCCAGCAGCGCCACAGGGATGATTCAAGAGACCCAGTACTTC
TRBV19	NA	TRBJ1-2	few	CASSNGRFISNYGYTF	TGTGCCAGTAGTAACGGCAGGTTTATTTCTAACTATGGCTACACCTTC
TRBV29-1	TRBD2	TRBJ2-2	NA	CSVVLAGKVGTGELFF	TGCAGCGTTGTTCTAGCGGGGAAAGTCGGCACCGGGGAGCTGTTTTTT
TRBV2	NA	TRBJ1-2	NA	CASSENGLGGYTF	TGTGCCAGCAGTGAAAACGGGTTGGGTGGCTACACCTTC
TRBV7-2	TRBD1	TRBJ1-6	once	CASSPRDRGTSPLHF	TGTGCCAGCAGCCCCAGGGACAGGGGAACTTCACCCCTCCACTTT
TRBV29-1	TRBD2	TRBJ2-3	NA	CSVDLAGATDTQYF	TGCAGCGTTGATTTAGCGGGGGCCACAGATACGCAGTATTTT
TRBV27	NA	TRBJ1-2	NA	CASSLGGFNYGYTF	TGTGCCAGCAGTTTGGGGGGGTTTAACTATGGCTACACCTTC
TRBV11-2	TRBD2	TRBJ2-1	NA	CASSLYGGAYNEQFF	TGTGCCAGCAGCTTATACGGGGGGGCATACAATGAGCAGTTCTTC
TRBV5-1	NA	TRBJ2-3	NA	CASSGGGLTQYF	TGCGCCAGCAGCGGAGGTGGACTTACGCAGTATTTT
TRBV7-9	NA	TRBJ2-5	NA	CASSSGETQYF	TGTGCCAGCAGCTCCGGTGAGACCCAGTACTTC
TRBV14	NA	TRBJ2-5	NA	CASSQTPGVRETQYF	TGTGCCAGCAGCCAGACGCCAGGGGTAAGAGAGACCCAGTACTTC